This TCR beta chain stems from a study of T cells in Graves' hyperthyroidism and ophthalmopathy. Overall study: Upon initial diagnosis and before any treatment, peripheral blood was collected.

This clonotype was observed a few times. Its matching antigen is unknown. Amplification of TCR beta CDR3 regions used RNA as the template. RT-PCR in the first round (using the HTBI primer set) targeted the TCR CDR3. TCRdb reanalysed the multiplex PCR reads using MiXCR and keeps one entry per CDR3 protein. The repertoire holds more than 300,000 distinct CDR3 sequences, with about 15% as singletons. Study conclusions and caveats: Most clonotypes expanded in the thyroid (above 0.001) were also present in blood.

The V gene's germline CDR1 is SQVTM and CDR2 ANQGSEA. J gave up 3 bases and V 6 bases, and 4 bases lay outside the gene matches. The CDR3 sequence is 12 residues long. The chain has TRBV29-1 and TRBJ2-5; 7 bases agree with TRBD2. The sequenced material came from blood. The clonotype comes from a woman in her sixties or seventies with Graves' hyperthyroidism. Written as DNA, the CDR3 is TGCAGCGTCGGAGGACTAGAAGAGACCCAGTACTTC. It codes for CSVGGLEETQYF.